The rows below give T cell receptor beta chains drawn from one sample of a study of identical twins. TCRdb re-analysed the 5' RACE reads in MiXCR, keeping a single row per CDR3 protein. The table shows 600,000 to 700,000 distinct CDR3 sequences, with 21% occurring only once. The sample was also linked to a second study, of T cells expressing NK-cell markers.

Input material: PBMCs. All receptors derive from a woman aged 18-29 years in good health. The CDR3 runs from the conserved cysteine through the conserved F or W. D genes are given only for firm matches. Size is stated for part of the rows, as once, few or many counts, or as a class when the clone is expanded.

CDR3 protein | CDR3 DNA | clone size | J gene | D gene | V gene
CSAPVAGEFYEQYF | TGCAGTGCCCCGGTGGCGGGGGAATTCTACGAGCAGTACTTC | few | TRBJ2-7 | TRBD2 | TRBV20-1
CASRDSDRRNTDTQYF | TGCGCCAGCAGGGACTCGGACAGGAGAAACACAGATACGCAGTATTTT | . | TRBJ2-3 | TRBD1 | TRBV5-1
CASKTNVGASGGGSSYNEQFF | TGTGCCAGCAAGACTAACGTAGGGGCTAGCGGGGGGGGAAGCTCCTACAATGAGCAGTTCTTC | . | TRBJ2-1 | TRBD2 | TRBV28
CASRTPTNTQYF | TGTGCCAGCAGGACCCCTACGAATACGCAGTATTTT | few | TRBJ2-3 | . | TRBV12-3/TRBV12-4
CASRYREAQFF | TGTGCCAGCAGATACAGGGAGGCGCAGTTCTTC | few | TRBJ2-1 | . | TRBV12-3/TRBV12-4
CASNNLPNSGSSKFF | TGTGCCAGCAACAACCTTCCGAACAGCGGGAGTTCGAAGTTCTTC | . | TRBJ2-1 | TRBD2 | TRBV7-2
CASSGPAEGSYNEQFF | TGTGCCAGCAGTGGTCCAGCGGAAGGGTCCTACAATGAGCAGTTCTTC | . | TRBJ2-1 | . | TRBV2
CASSVELSSEQFF | TGTGCCAGCAGCGTAGAGCTGTCCTCGGAGCAGTTCTTC | . | TRBJ2-1 | . | TRBV9
CATSKETTYEQYF | TGTGCCACAAGCAAAGAGACAACCTACGAGCAGTACTTC | few | TRBJ2-7 | . | TRBV30
CSAREAGADTGELFF | TGCAGTGCTAGAGAAGCGGGAGCGGACACCGGGGAGCTGTTTTTT | medium-sized | TRBJ2-2 | TRBD2 | TRBV20-1
CSAREDNYGYTF | TGCAGTGCTAGGGAGGACAACTATGGCTACACCTTC | many | TRBJ1-2 | . | TRBV20-1
CSASPGPNPYEQYF | TGCAGTGCTAGCCCGGGACCCAACCCCTACGAGCAGTACTTC | . | TRBJ2-7 | . | TRBV20-1
CSASPLAGGSTDTQYF | TGCAGTGCTAGCCCCCTAGCGGGAGGGAGCACAGATACGCAGTATTTT | . | TRBJ2-3 | TRBD2 | TRBV20-1
CASSFQGRSREQYF | TGCGCCAGCAGCTTTCAGGGGCGATCAAGGGAGCAGTACTTC | few | TRBJ2-7 | . | TRBV5-1
CASSLTGRENPFF | TGTGCCAGCAGCCTCACGGGGAGGGAGAACCCGTTCTTC | . | TRBJ2-1 | TRBD2 | TRBV7-7
CASGPGGAGKETQYF | TGTGCTAGTGGTCCAGGGGGGGCCGGGAAGGAGACCCAGTACTTC | . | TRBJ2-5 | . | TRBV12-5
CASRLRVGGRLSF | TGTGCCAGCAGATTAAGGGTAGGGGGCCGCCTTTCCTTC | few | TRBJ2-7 | TRBD1 | TRBV7-9
CASSYTREDTQYF | TGTGCCAGCAGTTACACGCGGGAAGATACGCAGTATTTT | . | TRBJ2-3 | . | TRBV6-2/TRBV6-3
CASSLGDYANEQFF | TGCGCCAGCAGCTTGGGGGACTACGCCAATGAGCAGTTCTTC | . | TRBJ2-1 | TRBD2 | TRBV5-1
CASSYQEVANTEAFF | TGTGCCAGCAGTTACCAGGAGGTGGCGAACACTGAAGCTTTCTTT | . | TRBJ1-1 | . | TRBV6-5
CSANPGTGNTIYF | TGCAGTGCCAACCCAGGGACAGGAAACACCATATATTTT | many | TRBJ1-3 | . | TRBV20-1
CATSDFQGGRETQYF | TGTGCCACCAGTGATTTTCAGGGAGGGCGAGAGACCCAGTACTTC | few | TRBJ2-5 | TRBD2 | TRBV24-1
CSVDEPGPTYEQYF | TGCAGCGTTGATGAGCCAGGGCCCACCTACGAGCAGTACTTC | many | TRBJ2-7 | . | TRBV29-1
CASSVEGGPYSDGYTF | TGTGCCAGCAGCGTAGAGGGTGGACCATACTCGGATGGCTACACCTTC | . | TRBJ1-2 | . | TRBV9
CSVGRRTSSYNEQFF | TGCAGCGTTGGAAGACGGACTAGCTCCTACAATGAGCAGTTCTTC | few | TRBJ2-1 | TRBD2 | TRBV29-1
CASSPGALRLAFF | TGTGCCAGCAGCCCAGGGGCCCTCCGGTTAGCTTTCTTT | few | TRBJ1-1 | . | TRBV6-1
CASSSSRGPSEKLFF | TGTGCCAGCAGTTCCTCCAGGGGGCCGAGTGAAAAACTGTTTTTT | . | TRBJ1-4 | TRBD1 | TRBV27
CASRGADVYEQYF | TGTGCCAGCAGGGGAGCTGACGTCTACGAGCAGTACTTC | few | TRBJ2-7 | . | TRBV14
CASSPRGWDTEAFF | TGTGCCAGCAGCCCCAGGGGCTGGGACACTGAAGCTTTCTTT | . | TRBJ1-1 | . | TRBV7-2
CASSWTPSSTDTQYF | TGCGCCAGCAGCTGGACACCCTCTAGCACAGATACGCAGTATTTT | few | TRBJ2-3 | . | TRBV5-1
CSVQMGGLLGLNEQFF | TGCAGCGTTCAGATGGGGGGACTCCTGGGGCTCAATGAGCAGTTCTTC | few | TRBJ2-1 | . | TRBV29-1
CSVLLARNEQFF | TGCAGCGTTCTCCTAGCGAGAAATGAGCAGTTCTTC | . | TRBJ2-1 | . | TRBV29-1
CASSRPLGRRSYEQYF | TGTGCCAGCAGCCGACCCTTGGGACGGAGGTCCTACGAGCAGTACTTC | . | TRBJ2-7 | . | TRBV7-9
CASSALSMYEQYF | TGTGCCAGCAGTGCCCTATCGATGTACGAGCAGTACTTC | . | TRBJ2-7 | . | TRBV25-1
CASRSFGGGTEAFF | TGTGCCAGCAGATCCTTTGGGGGTGGAACTGAAGCTTTCTTT | few | TRBJ1-1 | . | TRBV6-2/TRBV6-3
CASQKGADGYTF | TGTGCCAGTCAGAAAGGGGCGGATGGCTACACCTTC | . | TRBJ1-2 | . | TRBV9
CASSLAARRNEQFF | TGTGCCAGCAGCTTAGCGGCTAGACGTAATGAGCAGTTCTTC | . | TRBJ2-1 | . | TRBV7-6
CSARDIPAGVYGYTF | TGCAGTGCTAGAGATATTCCCGCAGGGGTCTATGGCTACACCTTC | few | TRBJ1-2 | . | TRBV20-1